One sample yielded the 5 T cell receptor beta chains listed below, sequenced in a study of cytomegalovirus exposure and HLA in healthy donors. Vbeta (60) and Jbeta (13) primers were used in the PCR. TCRdb keeps only in-frame clones here, not all; method: immunoSEQ multiplex PCR. The table records around 84,000 clones, over 65% of them present only once. Input material: PBMCs. The receptors originated from a man between 45 and 60 years old in good health and CMV-seronegative.

This clone has more than one count but fewer than ten. The chain has TRBV18 and TRBJ2-3; no definite D call. Trimming stripped 5 bases from V and 7 bases from J, with 13 bases between. CDR1 KGHSH and CDR2 LQKENI come from the germline V gene. The CDR3 length is 13 residues. CDR3 nucleotide sequence: TGTGCCAGCTCAGCTTCTCTAGTAAATACGCAGTATTTT. It codes for CASSASLVNTQYF.

This chain's CDR3 is CASSKGQGSDTQYF. The CDR3 region has the DNA TGTGCCAGTAGTAAGGGACAGGGGTCAGATACGCAGTATTTT. V usage is TRBV19 and J usage is TRBJ2-3; 10 nucleotides agree with TRBD1. CDR3 size: 14 residues. Trimming took 4 bases from V and 4 from J; bases not matched to a gene: 2. The germline V gene has CDR1 LNHDA and CDR2 SQIVND (reference sequence).

This chain links TRBV19 with TRBJ1-1; D unresolved. In germline, CDR1 is LNHDA, CDR2 SQIVND (reference sequence). CDR3 length equals 14 residues. V lost 6 bases, J lost 6 bases, and 17 bases lay in between. CDR3 sequence (DNA): TGTGCCAGTAGGGAGGACGGAGGCCAACCTGAAGCTTTCTTT. It translates to CASREDGGQPEAFF.

The chain carries TRBV2 and TRBJ2-6, with D perhaps matching TRBD2 (7 bases). The CDR3 extends over 15 amino acids. Trimming removed 9 bases from V and 2 bases from J, with 14 bases in between. The germline CDR1 and CDR2 sequences are SNHLY and FYNNEI. The CDR3 DNA follows: TGTGCCAGATCGGGGGCGGGAGCTGGGGCCAACGTCCTGACTTTC. This encodes CARSGAGAGANVLTF.

This clone was found once. The rearrangement links TRBV6-1 to TRBJ1-2, with a tentative D call TRBD1 (5 bases). The CDR3 sequence is 14 residues long. Looked up from germline, CDR1 is MNHNS and CDR2 is SASEGT. The V end was cut by 2 bases, the J end by 5 bases, with 12 bases between. The CDR3 sequence is CASSEPRDGYGYTF. CDR3 DNA sequence: TGTGCCAGCAGTGAACCGCGGGACGGGTATGGCTACACCTTC.